This record covers a single TCR beta chain. The record originates from a study of blood T cell repertoires in COVID-19. As for the study in general: The United States, Italy and Spain supplied acute and convalescent COVID-19 samples.

Germline V CDR1 and CDR2: SGHRS, YFSETQ. The CDR3 has 15 amino acids. V lost 0 bases to trimming and J lost 0 bases, with 7 bases between them. Here immunoSEQ multiplex PCR was the method, and the copy in TCRdb shows in-frame clones only, minus some. The sample records approximately 260,000 clones, 85% to 90% being singletons. Material for sequencing was PBMCs or T cells enriched from blood (not recorded which). This receptor was taken from a woman aged 60-70 years who had recovered from COVID-19. The chain recombines TRBV5-1 with TRBJ1-3, with unresolved D. CDR3 sequence (DNA): TGCGCCAGCAGCTTGGCCGGAGACTCTGGAAACACCATATATTTT. It codes for CASSLAGDSGNTIYF.